The source of this T cell receptor beta chain is a study of T cells in Graves' hyperthyroidism and ophthalmopathy. RNA transcripts gave rise to amplified TCR beta CDR3 regions. TCR CDR3 regions were first amplified by RT-PCR with HTBI primers. Via MiXCR, TCRdb re-called the multiplex PCR reads, giving one row per CDR3 protein. The data contain almost 500,000 distinct CDR3 sequences, 20% to 25% of them singletons. V was trimmed by 4 bases and J by 0 bases, leaving 8 bases between them. CDR1 is SGHRS and CDR2 is YFSETQ in the germline V gene. The CDR3 covers 14 residues. This receptor was identified in a woman in her seventies with Graves' ophthalmopathy. The sequencing input was blood. The gene calls are TRBV5-1 and TRBJ1-3; D remains unclear. CDR3 DNA: TGCGCCAGCAGCCAAGAATTCTCTGGAAACACCATATATTTT. Protein product: CASSQEFSGNTIYF.